Below are 28 T cell receptor beta chains sequenced from a single sample in a study of blood T cell repertoires in COVID-19. The table came from immunoSEQ multiplex PCR; TCRdb's copy has only in-frame clones and leaves some out. The data show 90,000 to 120,000 clones, with approximately 70% seen just once and about 5.9% held by the top ten. Sample: peripheral blood. The receptor source for this set is a man older than 75 with acute or convalescent COVID-19.

The chain joins TRBV11-2 to TRBJ2-5; TRBD2 agrees at 7 bases. Germline values: CDR1 SGHAT, CDR2 FQNNGV. The CDR3 extends over 16 amino acids. After removal of 4 bases from V and 2 bases from J, the junction contained 10 bases not matched to a gene. The CDR3 DNA sequence: TGTGCCAGCAGCTCTCCGGGACTACTCTTTCAAGAGACCCAGTACTTC. Translation gives CASSSPGLLFQETQYF.

The chain uses TRBV5-1 and TRBJ1-4; unclear D gene. V lost 2 bases, J lost 2 bases, and 7 bases lay in between. Germline V gene data show CDR1 as SGHRS and CDR2 as YFSETQ. The CDR3 totals 14 residues. This CDR3 reads CASSLQSTNEKLFF. The CDR3 coding sequence is TGCGCCAGCAGCTTACAGTCTACTAATGAAAAACTGTTTTTT.

The chain recombines TRBV7-9 with TRBJ1-1, with D unresolved. This CDR3 spans 14 amino acids. V was clipped by 1 base and J by 5 bases, with 11 bases between them. CDR1 and CDR2 (germline): SEHNR, FQNEAQ (reference sequence). CDR3 in amino acids: CASSLGVRGTEAFF. CDR3 nucleotide sequence: TGTGCCAGCAGCTTAGGAGTTAGAGGGACTGAAGCTTTCTTT.

Only a few counts were recorded for this clone. The V gene is TRBV2, the J gene TRBJ2-7; TRBD2 aligns across 14 bases. Unmatched junction bases numbered 0, after V lost 6 bases and J lost 2 bases. Germline V gene sequence: CDR1 SNHLY, CDR2 FYNNEI. The CDR3 spans 14 residues. In DNA, the CDR3 is TGTGCCAGCAGGGGACTAGCGGGAGCCTACGAGCAGTACTTC. Translated, it gives CASRGLAGAYEQYF.

J is TRBJ1-2 and V is TRBV28; 10 bases agree with TRBD1. The junction had 6 bases not matched to a gene; V was cut back by 2 bases and J by 6 bases. CDR3 size: 15 residues. CDR1 MDHEN and CDR2 SYDVKM come from the germline V gene. CDR3 nucleotide sequence: TGTGCCAGCAGTTTAAGTGGACAGGGGGTCCATGGCTACACCTTC. This encodes CASSLSGQGVHGYTF.

The chain uses TRBV4-3 and TRBJ1-5, with D maybe TRBD1 (6 bases). Trimming removed 0 bases from V and 2 bases from J, with 11 bases in between. The CDR3 runs to 16 residues. Germline V gene data show CDR1 as LGHNA and CDR2 as YSLEER. Here the CDR3 DNA reads TGCGCCAGCAGCCAAGAGTCGGGGGGCCGCAATCAGCCCCAGCATTTT. Translation gives CASSQESGGRNQPQHF.

V and J are TRBV7-6 and TRBJ2-2, with TRBD2 matching over 11 bases. Germline V gene lookup returns CDR1 SGHVS and CDR2 FNYEAQ. The CDR3 runs to 16 residues. J lost 5 bases, V lost 5 bases, and 7 bases had no gene match. CDR3 protein: CASSPGLAGRTGELFF. DNA for the CDR3: TGTGCCAGCAGCCCTGGACTAGCGGGCCGGACCGGGGAGCTGTTTTTT.

V is TRBV28 and J is TRBJ2-2; TRBD2 aligns across 8 bases. The V and J ends lost 3 bases and 1 base, in that order; junction bases with no gene match: 4. CDR1 and CDR2 (germline): MDHEN, SYDVKM. The CDR3 covers 16 residues. CDR3 nucleotide sequence: TGTGCCAGCAGTTTTTGGACTAGCCAGAACACCGGGGAGCTGTTTTTT. Amino acids: CASSFWTSQNTGELFF.

The chain's CDR3 is CASSSGFGSGTDTQYF. The CDR3 nucleotides read TGTGCCAGCAGCTCTGGGTTTGGGAGCGGGACAGATACGCAGTATTTT. This sequence joins TRBV5-4 and TRBJ2-3; D is possibly TRBD2 (6 bases). There are 16 residues in the CDR3. CDR1 SGHNT and CDR2 YYREEE come from the germline V gene (reference sequence). Trimming shortened V by 3 bases and J by 3 bases, and 17 bases separated the two germline ends.

This clone was seen a few times. This rearrangement joins TRBV7-9 to TRBJ1-2; D gene uncertain. The CDR3 is made up of 13 amino acids. Germline assignment: CDR1 SEHNR and CDR2 FQNEAQ (reference sequence). V was trimmed by 2 bases and J by 2 bases, leaving 6 bases between them. In DNA, the CDR3 is TGTGCCAGCAGCTTAAGGGAGAACTATGGCTACACCTTC. Its translation: CASSLRENYGYTF.

A single count supports this clone. This chain links TRBV29-1 with TRBJ2-4; weak D call: TRBD1 (6 bases). V gave up 3 bases and J gave up 13 bases, with 19 bases separating them. This CDR3 contains 13 residues. CDR1 and CDR2 from the germline V gene are SQVTM and ANQGSEA. In nucleotides, the CDR3 is TGCAGCGTTGATCGGCAGGGGAGTAAAGGGCAGTACTTC. Translated: CSVDRQGSKGQYF.

The chain carries TRBV28 and TRBJ1-2; 8 bases agree with TRBD1. Germline V lookup: CDR1 MDHEN, CDR2 SYDVKM. J gave up 0 bases and V 7 bases, and 4 bases lay outside the gene matches. This CDR3 spans 14 amino acids. As DNA, the CDR3 is TGTGCCAGCACCGAACAGGGGGCTAACTATGGCTACACCTTC. This encodes CASTEQGANYGYTF.

This clone was seen ten or more times. CDR3 in DNA: TGTGCCAGCAGCAGAAGCGGGAGCTCCTACAATGAGCAGTTCTTC. Translated, it gives CASSRSGSSYNEQFF. The gene calls are TRBV7-8 and TRBJ2-1, with 8 bases aligning to TRBD2. CDR3 size: 15 residues. Germline CDR1 is SGHVS and CDR2 is FQNEAQ. V lost 5 bases and J lost 0; bases outside the gene matches: 3. The full variable domain, its missing parts supplied by reference TRBV7-8 and TRBJ2-1, is GAGVSQSPRYKVAKRGQDVALRCDPISGHVSLFWYQQALGQGPEFLTYFQNEAQLDKSGLPSDRFFAERPEGSVSTLKIQRTQQEDSAVYLCASSRSGSSYNEQFFGPGTRLTVL.

V gene TRBV3-1 (or the pseudogene TRBV3-2) combines with J gene TRBJ2-5; 7 nucleotides align to TRBD2. CDR1 is LGHDT, CDR2 YNNKEL, per germline (reference sequence). V trimming: 2 bases; J trimming: 7 bases; junction bases outside the gene matches: 10. The CDR3 has 15 residues. The CDR3 reads CASSQHSGSGGTQYF. The CDR3 DNA reads TGTGCCAGCAGCCAACATTCAGGGTCGGGAGGGACCCAGTACTTC.

About this clone itself: One junction end disagrees with the germline gene, perhaps due to a read error. The chain is built from TRBV20-1 and TRBJ2-7; TRBD1 agrees at 9 bases. The CDR3 runs 11 residues. Germline loops: CDR1 DFQATT, CDR2 SNEGSKA (reference sequence). DNA for the CDR3: TGCAGTGCTACGGGACCGGGACAGGGCCTCTTC. This gives the protein CSATGPGQGLF.

CDR3 protein: CASTPTGGYEQYF. CDR3 DNA sequence: TGCGCCAGCACTCCGACAGGGGGGTACGAGCAGTACTTC. The chain combines TRBV5-1 with TRBJ2-7; TRBD1 agrees at 9 bases. Germline values: CDR1 SGHRS, CDR2 YFSETQ. V shed 6 bases, J shed 4 bases, and the junction held 5 bases outside the gene matches. This CDR3 comprises 13 residues.

The J gene is TRBJ2-1, the V gene TRBV7-2; TRBD1 aligns across 11 bases. The V and J ends lost 5 bases and 9 bases, in that order; junction bases with no gene match: 9. The CDR3 length is 15 residues. Germline values: CDR1 SGHTA, CDR2 FQGNSA. The CDR3 loop reads CASSLGQGADSEQFF. The DNA for the CDR3 is TGTGCCAGCAGCCTTGGACAGGGGGCGGATAGTGAGCAGTTCTTC. The full variable domain, in which reference TRBV7-2 and TRBJ2-1 provide the parts outside the CDR3, is GAGVSQSPSNKVTEKGKDVELRCDPISGHTALYWYRQSLGQGLEFLIYFQGNSAPDKSGLPSDRFSAERTGGSVSTLTIQRTQQEDSAVYLCASSLGQGADSEQFFGPGTRLTVL.

This chain connects TRBV5-1 to TRBJ1-1; TRBD1 matches at 9 bases. CDR1 is SGHRS and CDR2 is YFSETQ in the germline V gene. CDR3 length: 15 residues. The V gene end was trimmed by 7 bases and the J gene end by 1 base; junction bases not matched to a gene: 8. In nucleotides, the CDR3 is TGCGCCAGCGACCCGGGACAGGGAGCGAACACTGAAGCTTTCTTT. Protein: CASDPGQGANTEAFF. Variable domain in full (rest from reference TRBV5-1 and TRBJ1-1): KAGVTQTPRYLIKTRGQQVTLSCSPISGHRSVSWYQQTPGQGLQFLFEYFSETQRNKGNFPGRFSGRQFSNSRSEMNVSTLELGDSALYLCASDPGQGANTEAFFGQGTRLTVV.

This chain links TRBV29-1 with TRBJ1-3, with D perhaps TRBD1 (5 bases). Looked up from germline, CDR1 is SQVTM and CDR2 is ANQGSEA. V dropped 3 bases and J dropped 2 bases, with 11 bases sitting between them. The CDR3 consists of 14 residues. CDR3: CSVERGGAGNTIYF. The CDR3 coding sequence is TGCAGCGTTGAGCGCGGGGGGGCTGGAAACACCATATATTTT.

This clone appeared a few times. The CDR3 coding sequence is TGCGCCAGCAGCCAAGTACCAGGGGAATATGGCTACACCTTC. Encoded protein: CASSQVPGEYGYTF. This sequence joins TRBV4-1 and TRBJ1-2; maybe TRBD1 (6 bases). The V and J ends lost 1 base and 5 bases respectively, with 11 bases between them. This CDR3 is 14 amino acids long. In germline, CDR1 is MGHRA, CDR2 YSYEKL.

The V gene is TRBV9, the J gene TRBJ2-7; D is possibly TRBD2 (6 bases). Germline-derived CDR1 and CDR2 are SGDLS and YYNGEE. V lost 7 bases, J lost 10 bases, and 15 bases lay in between. The length of the CDR3 is 11 residues. The CDR3 DNA is TGTGCCAGCGGGATTAGCGGCGATCAGTACTTC. Its protein is CASGISGDQYF.

The chain joins TRBV6-6 to TRBJ2-5; D gene ambiguous. V was shortened by 2 bases and J by 5 bases, with 6 bases between the two germline ends. The CDR3 consists of 12 residues. Germline V lookup: CDR1 MNHNY, CDR2 SVGAGI (reference sequence). The chain's CDR3 is CASSYAEETQYF. In DNA form, the CDR3 reads TGTGCCAGCAGTTACGCGGAGGAGACCCAGTACTTC.

The chain uses TRBV25-1 and TRBJ2-5; 8 positions agree with TRBD2. J gave up 5 bases and V 1 base, and 6 bases lay outside the gene matches. CDR3 size: 15 residues. Germline V gene data show CDR1 as MGHDK and CDR2 as SYGVNS. CDR3 sequence (DNA): TGTGCCAGCAGTGAATTAAGCGGGAGTCGCGAGACCCAGTACTTC. This codes for CASSELSGSRETQYF.

This clone has just a few counts. V and J are TRBV3-1 (or the pseudogene TRBV3-2) and TRBJ2-5, with a weak D call TRBD2 (6 bases). The CDR3 length is 12 residues. Germline-derived CDR1 and CDR2 are LGHDT and YNNKEL (reference sequence). V lost 8 bases to trimming and J lost 5 bases, with 12 bases between them. The CDR3, as DNA: TGTGCCAGCGGGGTCCGGGAGGAGACCCAGTACTTC. As protein: CASGVREETQYF.

The chain combines TRBV7-9 with TRBJ2-1, with D hard to call. CDR1 SEHNR and CDR2 FQNEAQ come from the germline V gene (reference sequence). CDR3 size: 13 residues. Trimming cost V 5 bases and J 7 bases, with 12 bases left between them. CDR3 bases: TGTGCCAGCAGCCCCCGCAGTAATAATGAGCAGTTCTTC. This gives the protein CASSPRSNNEQFF.

This clone was recorded only once. The chain has TRBV18 and TRBJ2-7; D possibly corresponds to TRBD1 (6 bases). The CDR3 contains 13 residues. Germline CDR1 reads KGHSH; CDR2 reads LQKENI. V gave up 8 bases and J gave up 2 bases, with 13 bases separating them. DNA of the CDR3: TGTGCCAGCGCAAACACAGGGACCTACGAGCAGTACTTC. It codes for CASANTGTYEQYF.

V and J are TRBV3-1 (or the pseudogene TRBV3-2) and TRBJ1-5, with D possibly TRBD1 on 5 matching bases. This CDR3 has 13 amino acids. V was shortened by 1 base and J by 9 bases, with 10 bases between the two germline ends. The V gene's germline CDR1 is LGHDT and CDR2 YNNKEL (reference sequence). The CDR3 spells CASSQVGAGPQHF. CDR3 DNA sequence: TGTGCCAGCAGCCAAGTAGGGGCAGGGCCCCAGCATTTT.

The chain couples TRBV18 to TRBJ1-1; TRBD1 matches at 11 bases. Germline V gene sequence: CDR1 KGHSH, CDR2 LQKENI. The length of the CDR3 is 13 residues. Trimming took 3 bases from V and 9 from J; bases not matched to a gene: 3. CDR3 coding DNA: TGTGCCAGCTCACCGGGACAGGGGGAGAAAGCTTTCTTT. The encoded protein is CASSPGQGEKAFF.